This T cell receptor (beta chain) derives from a study of human CD8 memory T cell subsets. Production of TCR beta libraries used UMI-labeled 5' RACE as the method. From its re-call of the 5' RACE reads, TCRdb lists each CDR3 protein once, without DNA. The repertoire table contains fewer than 8,500 distinct CDR3 sequences. The CDR3 runs 14 residues. CDR1 and CDR2 from the germline V gene are MNHEY and SMNVEV (reference sequence). Sequencing input: CD8+ stem-like memory T cells (TSCM and TCM) sorted from PBMCs. Specified subset: stem-like memory CD8 T cells (TSTEM), CCR7+ PD-1- TIGIT-. This chain links TRBV27 with TRBJ2-7; TCRdb indicates TRBD2, and absent DNA this call remains unverified. This receptor was obtained from a human donor in good health. This CDR3 reads CASSLNAGGFEQYF.